A selection of T cell receptor beta chains follows, all from one sample in a study of blood T cell repertoires in COVID-19. Profiled with immunoSEQ multiplex PCR; TCRdb holds only in-frame clones, not every one. The data contain 130,000 to 150,000 clones, around nine tenths of them singletons. Sample: peripheral blood. All receptors derive from a woman aged 40-49 years with acute or convalescent COVID-19. CDR3s include the opening cysteine and the closing phenylalanine or tryptophan. Each record gives: D gene, clone size, V gene, J gene, CDR3 length, CDR3 DNA, CDR3 protein. D genes are given only for firm matches. Size is stated for part of the rows, as once, few or many counts, or as a class when the clone is expanded.

TRBD1	-	TRBV25-1	TRBJ1-2	17	TGTGCCAGCAGTGGAAACGACAGGGGAAGTTCGAAAGGAGGCTACACCTTC	CASSGNDRGSSKGGYTF
-	-	TRBV12-3/TRBV12-4	TRBJ1-2	13	TGTGCCAGCAGTTTTGAAGGAGCTTATGGCTACACCTTC	CASSFEGAYGYTF
TRBD1	-	TRBV5-6	TRBJ2-3	14	TGTGCCAGCAGCTTCCGGGACAGTCTAGATACGCAGTATTTT	CASSFRDSLDTQYF
TRBD2	once	TRBV5-5	TRBJ2-1	17	TGTGCCAGCAGCTCCTCATTGGGGGGGAGGACCTACAATGAGCAGTTCTTC	CASSSSLGGRTYNEQFF
TRBD2	-	TRBV11-2	TRBJ2-1	16	TGTGCCAGCAGCTTAGTAGCGGGAGCTTTATACAATGAGCAGTTCTTC	CASSLVAGALYNEQFF
TRBD2	-	TRBV19	TRBJ2-1	14	TGTGCCAGTAGTAAGCGGGACGCATACAATGAGCAGTTCTTC	CASSKRDAYNEQFF
-	-	TRBV15	TRBJ1-1	15	TGTGCCACCAGCAGCACGGGACACACGAACACTGAAGCTTTCTTT	CATSSTGHTNTEAFF
TRBD2	-	TRBV7-2	TRBJ2-1	16	TGTGCCAGCACCCAGGGTAGCGGGGTCTCCTACAATGAGCAGTTCTTC	CASTQGSGVSYNEQFF
-	-	TRBV14	TRBJ1-2	20	TGTGCCAGCAGCCAAGTACTGGGGAACACGTGGACCAGCGGGTACTATGGCTACACCTTC	CASSQVLGNTWTSGYYGYTF
-	-	TRBV6-2/TRBV6-3	TRBJ1-1	14	TGTGCCAGCAGTCTCCGGGGGGGGATCACTGAAGCTTTCTTT	CASSLRGGITEAFF
TRBD2	-	TRBV27	TRBJ2-7	15	TGTGCCAGCAGTCCCTCTAGCGGGAGTCCCAACGAGCAGTACTTC	CASSPSSGSPNEQYF
-	few	TRBV6-5	TRBJ1-2	15	TGTGCCAGCAGGAATGGGGACACTTCAAACTATGGCTACACCTTC	CASRNGDTSNYGYTF
TRBD1	-	TRBV19	TRBJ2-7	15	TGTGCCAGTAGCCCAGGGGACAGGTTTTCCTACGAGCAGTACTTC	CASSPGDRFSYEQYF
TRBD1	-	TRBV15	TRBJ2-1	15	TGTGCCACCAGCAGCCGGGACAGGGGGAAGCATGAGCAGTTCTTC	CATSSRDRGKHEQFF
-	-	TRBV12-3/TRBV12-4	TRBJ1-6	13	TGTGCCAGCAGTTTGGCGGATAATTCACCCCTCCACTTT	CASSLADNSPLHF
-	-	TRBV30	TRBJ2-1	15	TGTGCCTCCCTTGGGGGGAGGCGCTCCTACAATGAGCAGTTCTTC	CASLGGRRSYNEQFF
TRBD2	once	TRBV28	TRBJ2-1	12	TGTGCCAGCAGGTACCTAGCGGGGACACAGTTCTTC	CASRYLAGTQFF
-	-	TRBV5-1	TRBJ1-1	12	TGCGCCAGCAGTTTAGGGGACACTGAAGCTTTCTTT	CASSLGDTEAFF
TRBD2	-	TRBV6-2/TRBV6-3	TRBJ2-1	16	TGTGCCAGCAGTTACTCGCGGCTAGCGGCATACAATGAGCAGTTCTTC	CASSYSRLAAYNEQFF
-	-	TRBV7-9	TRBJ1-3	14	TGTGCCAGCAGCTTAGTCCGCTCTGGAAACACCATATATTTT	CASSLVRSGNTIYF
-	-	TRBV30	TRBJ2-5	11	TGTGCCTGGAGATACGGGGAGACCCAGTACTTC	CAWRYGETQYF
-	-	TRBV7-9	TRBJ1-1	14	TGTGCCAGCAGCTTAGGGGCGATCGGCACTGAAGCTTTCTTT	CASSLGAIGTEAFF
-	-	TRBV4-1	TRBJ2-3	13	TGCGCCAGCAGCCGGAGGGCCACAGATACGCAGTATTTT	CASSRRATDTQYF
-	-	TRBV19	TRBJ1-3	15	TGTGCCAGTACCACCAGGGGCCCCCCTGGAAACACCATATATTTT	CASTTRGPPGNTIYF
-	-	TRBV12-3/TRBV12-4	TRBJ2-7	11	TGTGCCAGCAGTCAGGGGGGCGGGCAGTACTTC	CASSQGGGQYF
-	few	TRBV30	TRBJ2-7	13	TGTGCCTGGAGTGTAAGCGGATTCTACGAGCAGTACTTC	CAWSVSGFYEQYF
TRBD2	-	TRBV6-2/TRBV6-3	TRBJ2-5	14	TGTGCCAGCAGTCGGAGGGACTACGGAGAGACCCAGTACTTC	CASSRRDYGETQYF
TRBD2	-	TRBV5-6	TRBJ2-7	14	TGTGCCAGCAGCTTGGGACTAGCGGTCTACGAGCAGTACTTC	CASSLGLAVYEQYF
-	-	TRBV10-1	TRBJ1-5	12	TGCGCCGCTCTACGGGGGAATCAGCCCCAGCATTTT	CAALRGNQPQHF
-	once	TRBV28	TRBJ1-1	14	TGTGCCAGCAGTTTTGAAGGGGGGGTGCTTCAAGCTTTCTTT	CASSFEGGVLQAFF
-	-	TRBV25-1	TRBJ1-5	12	TGTGCCAGCAGGCAGGGGCAGGGGCCCCAGCATTTT	CASRQGQGPQHF
-	-	TRBV7-6	TRBJ2-7	15	TGTGCCAGCAGCTTACTCCGGGACAACACCTACGAGCAGTACTTC	CASSLLRDNTYEQYF
-	-	TRBV10-3	TRBJ2-3	15	TGTGCCATCAGTGATACGGCGGCCTTGGTAGATACGCAGTATTTT	CAISDTAALVDTQYF
-	-	TRBV19	TRBJ1-5	16	TGTGCCAGTAGTATAGGTGGGGGCGCGGGCAATCAGCCCCAGCATTTT	CASSIGGGAGNQPQHF
-	-	TRBV18	TRBJ1-1	15	TGTGCCAGCTCACGGTTAAGCGGGCTGGGGACTGAAGCTTTCTTT	CASSRLSGLGTEAFF
TRBD2	-	TRBV4-3	TRBJ2-3	15	TGCGCCAGCAGCCCACTAGCGGGAGCCACAGATACGCAGTATTTT	CASSPLAGATDTQYF
TRBD2	-	TRBV7-6	TRBJ2-5	13	TGTGCCAGCCGACTAGCGGACCAAGAGACCCAGTACTTC	CASRLADQETQYF
-	-	TRBV3-1/TRBV3-2	TRBJ1-2	12	TGTGCCAGCAGCCAAGACTTCTATGGCTACACCTTC	CASSQDFYGYTF
-	-	TRBV4-3	TRBJ1-3	18	TGCGCCAGCAGCCAAGAGCCCGCGGAGGTCCTCTCTGGAAACACCATATATTTT	CASSQEPAEVLSGNTIYF
TRBD1	-	TRBV19	TRBJ1-1	19	TGTGCCAGTAGTGGGCGAAAGGCCGGGACAGGGGGCATGAACACTGAAGCTTTCTTT	CASSGRKAGTGGMNTEAFF
TRBD1	-	TRBV19	TRBJ1-5	15	TGTGCCAGTAATCCGGGACAGACGGGCAATCAGCCCCAGCATTTT	CASNPGQTGNQPQHF
-	-	TRBV29-1	TRBJ1-2	11	TGCAGCGGCTGGGGCAGGTCGGGCTACACCTTC	CSGWGRSGYTF
-	once	TRBV6-5	TRBJ1-2	14	TGTGCCAGCATCAAAGGGGGGGGCCTCTATGGCTACACCTTC	CASIKGGGLYGYTF
-	-	TRBV14	TRBJ1-1	14	TGTGCCAGCAGCCAAAGCTGGGCTTACACTGAAGCTTTCTTT	CASSQSWAYTEAFF
-	-	TRBV5-1	TRBJ2-7	14	TGCGCCAGCAGCTTGGTAACTTCTTTCTGGGAGCAGTACTTC	CASSLVTSFWEQYF
TRBD1	-	TRBV6-2/TRBV6-3	TRBJ1-5	14	TGTGCCAGCAGTTTTTCACAGGGGTTTGAGCCCCAGCATTTT	CASSFSQGFEPQHF
TRBD2	-	TRBV6-5	TRBJ2-5	16	TGTGCCAGCAGTTCACCTCACCGGCGGGAGGGTGAGACCCAGTACTTC	CASSSPHRREGETQYF
-	-	TRBV4-1	TRBJ1-6	13	TGCGCCAGCAGCCCACAGGTGAATTCACCCCTCCACTTT	CASSPQVNSPLHF
TRBD1	-	TRBV19	TRBJ1-2	12	TGTGCCATACAGGGGGCTAACTATGGCTACACCTTC	CAIQGANYGYTF
TRBD1	-	TRBV7-2	TRBJ2-2	15	TGTGCCAGCAGCTCGACAGGGGCGGGGACCGGGGAGCTGTTTTTT	CASSSTGAGTGELFF
TRBD1	-	TRBV4-1	TRBJ2-7	14	TGCGCCAGCAGCCAAGGACAGGGCGCCTACGAGCAGTACTTC	CASSQGQGAYEQYF
-	-	TRBV5-1	TRBJ1-1	14	TGCGCCAGCAGCTTGGAGCCGATGAACACTGAAGCTTTCTTT	CASSLEPMNTEAFF
TRBD1	once	TRBV18	TRBJ1-2	13	TGTGCCAGCTCACCACAGGGGACAGGGATTAACACCTTC	CASSPQGTGINTF
-	-	TRBV29-1	TRBJ2-7	11	TGCAGCGCCCACTCGGGGAATGAGCAGTACTTC	CSAHSGNEQYF
TRBD2	-	TRBV5-1	TRBJ2-7	17	TGCGCCAGCAGCCTACTGACTAGCGGGAGGTTGACCTACGAGCAGTACTTC	CASSLLTSGRLTYEQYF
TRBD1	-	TRBV29-1	TRBJ2-2	13	TGCAGCGCCCAGCGGACAGGGGTTGGGGAGCTGTTTTTT	CSAQRTGVGELFF
-	-	TRBV6-5	TRBJ2-7	13	TGTGCCAGCAGGTTCCAGGGGGGTTACGAGCAGTACTTC	CASRFQGGYEQYF
TRBD1	-	TRBV6-2/TRBV6-3	TRBJ1-2	13	TGTGCCAGCAGTTACCCGGGACAGGGATACTACACCTTC	CASSYPGQGYYTF
-	few	TRBV12-3/TRBV12-4	TRBJ1-4	13	TGTGCCAGCAGTTCCATCCCTAATGAAAAACTGTTTTTT	CASSSIPNEKLFF
-	few	TRBV6-5	TRBJ1-3	13	TGTGCCAGCAGCAGGGATGCTGGAAACACCATATATTTT	CASSRDAGNTIYF